This T cell receptor (beta chain) came from a study of T cells in Graves' hyperthyroidism and ophthalmopathy. Overall study context: Peripheral blood draws took place at initial diagnosis, ahead of any treatment.

Orbital computed tomography and thyroid ultrasound, together with serum TRAb and thyroxine and clinical symptoms, were used for diagnoses. Using RNA transcripts as the source, TCR beta CDR3 regions were amplified. Primed by the HTBI set, a first-round RT-PCR was run on the TCR CDR3. TCRdb reanalysed the multiplex PCR reads using MiXCR and keeps one entry per CDR3 protein. The sample carries around 560,000 distinct CDR3 sequences, around 17% recorded once. Unmatched junction bases numbered 2, after V lost 5 bases and J lost 0 bases. CDR3 length equals 15 residues. This clonotype was observed at least ten times.

Sequencing used blood. The TCR was taken from a young woman with Graves' hyperthyroidism. The chain links TRBV12-3 or TRBV12-4 to TRBJ2-1; 9 nucleotides match TRBD2. For the CDR3, the DNA is TGTGCCAGCAGTCAGCGGGGGGACTCCTACAATGAGCAGTTCTTC. This encodes CASSQRGDSYNEQFF.